One and the same sample provided the 22 T cell receptor beta chains below, sequenced in a study of tumor-infiltrating lymphocytes in localized non-small cell lung cancer. The method was immunoSEQ multiplex PCR; TCRdb's version includes in-frame clones alone and lacks a portion of them. This sample carries 2,500 to 3,000 clones, 70% to 75% of them seen once, and the ten largest clones take 15%. Material for sequencing was uninvolved lung tissue not adjacent to the tumor. These receptors were taken from a human donor with non-small cell lung cancer.

This clone was observed a handful of times. The chain carries TRBV7-9 and TRBJ2-2; no clear D gene. Germline V gene sequence: CDR1 SEHNR, CDR2 FQNEAQ (reference sequence). There are 13 residues in the CDR3. The V end was cut by 4 bases, the J end by 3 bases, with 6 bases between. This CDR3 reads CASSSQHTGELFF. The CDR3 bases are TGTGCCAGCAGCTCACAGCACACCGGGGAGCTGTTTTTT.

The CDR3 DNA reads as TGTGCCAGCAGCTTAGGACTAGCGGGGCCAGATACGCAGTATTTT. It encodes CASSLGLAGPDTQYF. The chain joins TRBV7-6 to TRBJ2-3; 11 bases fit TRBD2. With V trimmed by 1 base and J by 4 bases, 1 base remained unmatched. CDR3 length equals 15 residues. Germline assignment: CDR1 SGHVS and CDR2 FNYEAQ.

J is TRBJ2-7 and V is TRBV4-3, with a tentative D call TRBD1 (5 bases). V shed 1 base and J shed 4 bases, with 11 bases lying between them. This CDR3 contains 14 residues. Germline loops: CDR1 LGHNA, CDR2 YSLEER. For the CDR3, the DNA is TGCGCCAGCAGCCAAGGCAGGGATGGTTACGAGCAGTACTTC. This translates into CASSQGRDGYEQYF.

This chain connects TRBV7-8 to TRBJ1-1; no reliable D call. V was clipped by 3 bases and J by 4 bases, with 3 bases between them. In germline, CDR1 is SGHVS, CDR2 FQNEAQ. This CDR3 contains 11 residues. The CDR3 DNA reads as TGTGCCAGCAGCTTCCTCACTGAAGCTTTCTTT. This gives the protein CASSFLTEAFF. Drawing the rest from reference TRBV7-8 and TRBJ1-1, the complete variable domain is GAGVSQSPRYKVAKRGQDVALRCDPISGHVSLFWYQQALGQGPEFLTYFQNEAQLDKSGLPSDRFFAERPEGSVSTLKIQRTQQEDSAVYLCASSFLTEAFFGQGTRLTVV.

The sample holds a few counts of this clone. The J gene is TRBJ1-5, the V gene TRBV29-1, with 8 bases identical to TRBD1. The germline CDR1 and CDR2 sequences are SQVTM and ANQGSEA. The CDR3 consists of 12 residues. V was pared by 4 bases and J by 6 bases, with 2 bases of the junction left unmatched. The CDR3 region has the DNA TGCAGCGTTGGGACAGGGCCTCAGCCCCAGCATTTT. Its translation is CSVGTGPQPQHF.

The J gene is TRBJ1-2, the V gene TRBV11-2, with 8 positions matching TRBD1. V shed 1 base and J 8 bases; nucleotides not matched to a gene: 3. Germline CDR1 SGHAT, CDR2 FQNNGV. The CDR3 extends over 13 amino acids. The chain's CDR3 is CASSLGDRFGYTF. CDR3 DNA sequence: TGTGCCAGCAGCTTAGGGGACAGGTTCGGCTACACCTTC.

The chain has TRBV11-2 and TRBJ2-1, with TRBD1 as a possible D gene (5 bases). The CDR3 totals 13 residues. Germline V gene lookup returns CDR1 SGHAT and CDR2 FQNNGV. V gave up 1 base and J gave up 10 bases, with 11 bases separating them. The CDR3 DNA is TGTGCCAGCAGCTTAGGAGGTAGACAGGAGCAGTTCTTC. Encoded protein: CASSLGGRQEQFF.

This chain joins TRBV30 and TRBJ1-5; D ambiguous. V dropped 1 base and J dropped 9 bases, with 10 bases sitting between them. CDR1 is GTSNPN, CDR2 SVGIG, per germline (reference sequence). This CDR3 is 12 amino acids long. CDR3 loop: CAWSGNSGPQHF. Here the CDR3 DNA reads TGTGCCTGGAGTGGAAACTCGGGGCCCCAGCATTTT.

This clone ranks as medium-sized. The chain combines TRBV5-1 with TRBJ1-1, with D perhaps TRBD1 (6 bases). The CDR3 is made up of 15 amino acids. The germline V gene encodes CDR1 SGHRS and CDR2 YFSETQ. V lost 0 bases to trimming and J lost 2 bases, with 11 bases between them. The CDR3 nucleotides read TGCGCCAGCAGCTTGGCAGGGGCGAGCAACACTGAAGCTTTCTTT. Protein: CASSLAGASNTEAFF. The full variable domain, its missing parts supplied by reference TRBV5-1 and TRBJ1-1, is KAGVTQTPRYLIKTRGQQVTLSCSPISGHRSVSWYQQTPGQGLQFLFEYFSETQRNKGNFPGRFSGRQFSNSRSEMNVSTLELGDSALYLCASSLAGASNTEAFFGQGTRLTVV.

The chain employs TRBV4-2 and TRBJ2-5; TRBD2 aligns across 12 bases. V dropped 0 bases and J dropped 5; count of bases not matched to a gene: 10. In germline, CDR1 is LGHNA, CDR2 YNFKEQ. The CDR3 covers 18 residues. CDR3 loop: CASSQELAGGPRAETQYF. The CDR3 bases are TGTGCCAGCAGCCAAGAGCTAGCGGGGGGGCCGAGGGCTGAGACCCAGTACTTC.

This chain joins TRBV19 and TRBJ2-3; 9 bases align to TRBD1. The germline V gene encodes CDR1 LNHDA and CDR2 SQIVND (reference sequence). The trim removed 9 bases at V and 2 bases at J, leaving 6 bases unmatched. The CDR3 spans 14 residues. CDR3 residues: CASDRGGPTDTQYF. The CDR3, as DNA: TGTGCCAGCGACAGGGGGGGGCCCACAGATACGCAGTATTTT. The full variable domain, in which reference TRBV19 and TRBJ2-3 provide the parts outside the CDR3, is DGGITQSPKYLFRKEGQNVTLSCEQNLNHDAMYWYRQDPGQGLRLIYYSQIVNDFQKGDIAEGYSVSREKKESFPLTVTSAQKNPTAFYLCASDRGGPTDTQYFGPGTRLTVL.

J is TRBJ2-7 and V is TRBV27, with D uncertain. The CDR3 contains 15 residues. In germline, CDR1 is MNHEY, CDR2 SMNVEV (reference sequence). V was shortened by 6 bases and J by 0 bases, with 15 bases between the two germline ends. CDR3 coding DNA: TGTGCCAGCAGGGCTTCGGTCCTCCTCTCCTACGAGCAGTACTTC. Its translation is CASRASVLLSYEQYF.

The rearrangement uses TRBV25-1 and TRBJ2-1; perhaps TRBD1 as D (6 bases). The V gene's germline CDR1 is MGHDK and CDR2 SYGVNS. The CDR3 is 15 residues long. V lost 8 bases and J 7 bases, leaving 21 bases between the germline ends. This CDR3 is CASPARQGPRNEQFF. Here the CDR3 DNA reads TGTGCCAGCCCCGCCAGGCAGGGGCCGAGGAATGAGCAGTTCTTC.

The chain recombines TRBV27 with TRBJ2-4; 9 bases are a match to TRBD2. Unmatched junction bases numbered 5, after V lost 7 bases and J lost 1 base. The CDR3 runs 15 residues. Germline CDR1 MNHEY, CDR2 SMNVEV (reference sequence). The CDR3 bases are TGTGCCAGCAATGCGGGAGGGGTGGCCAAAAACATTCAGTACTTC. Protein sequence: CASNAGGVAKNIQYF.

V usage is TRBV6-4 and J usage is TRBJ2-6, with a weak D call TRBD2 (6 bases). CDR3 length: 16 residues. Trimming stripped 3 bases from V and 1 base from J, with 10 bases between. Looked up from germline, CDR1 is MRHNA and CDR2 is SNTAGT. The CDR3 here is CASSENGGSGANVLTF. DNA for the CDR3: TGTGCCAGCAGTGAAAATGGAGGGTCTGGGGCCAACGTCCTGACTTTC.

The chain has TRBV4-1 and TRBJ2-2; the match to TRBD2 covers 8 bases. V lost 0 bases, J lost 3 bases, and 12 bases stayed unmatched. CDR3 length equals 19 residues. Looked up from germline, CDR1 is MGHRA and CDR2 is YSYEKL. The DNA for the CDR3 is TGCGCCAGCAGCCAAGATCGAGGAGAACTAGCGGTCGACACCGGGGAGCTGTTTTTT. This translates into CASSQDRGELAVDTGELFF.

V is TRBV7-2 and J is TRBJ1-1; a weak D match, TRBD1 (5 bases). The V gene's germline CDR1 is SGHTA and CDR2 FQGNSA. V shed 4 bases and J shed 3 bases, with 9 bases lying between them. The CDR3 is 13 amino acids. CDR3 sequence (DNA): TGTGCCAGCAGCTGGTTCAGGGACACTGAAGCTTTCTTT. It is translated as CASSWFRDTEAFF. The full variable domain, rest sourced from reference TRBV7-2 and TRBJ1-1, is GAGVSQSPSNKVTEKGKDVELRCDPISGHTALYWYRQSLGQGLEFLIYFQGNSAPDKSGLPSDRFSAERTGGSVSTLTIQRTQQEDSAVYLCASSWFRDTEAFFGQGTRLTVV.

The J gene is TRBJ2-5, the V gene TRBV25-1, with D possibly matching TRBD1 (6 bases). The germline gives CDR1 MGHDK, CDR2 SYGVNS. This CDR3 comprises 14 residues. The V end was cut by 4 bases, the J end by 4 bases, with 13 bases between. CDR3 nucleotides: TGTGCCAGCAGTGGAACAGGGTCGGGAGAGACCCAGTACTTC. It yields the protein CASSGTGSGETQYF.

This clone was observed a few times. The rearrangement uses TRBV6-5 and TRBJ2-5, with TRBD1 matching over 9 bases. V dropped 0 bases and J dropped 5; count of bases not matched to a gene: 4. This CDR3 contains 15 residues. From germline, CDR1 is MNHEY and CDR2 SVGAGI. The CDR3 nucleotides read TGTGCCAGCAGTTACTCTCCACAGGGGGCCGAGACCCAGTACTTC. The encoded protein is CASSYSPQGAETQYF.

The rearrangement links TRBV7-2 to TRBJ1-1; 8 nucleotides agree with TRBD1. V shed 1 base and J 0 bases; nucleotides not matched to a gene: 10. The germline V gene has CDR1 SGHTA and CDR2 FQGNSA. The CDR3 has 18 amino acids. DNA for the CDR3: TGTGCCAGCAGCTTAGACAGGGGGGGGGTATATCTGAACACTGAAGCTTTCTTT. The encoded protein is CASSLDRGGVYLNTEAFF.

By frequency in the sample, this clone is large. The chain combines TRBV27 with TRBJ2-1; 14 bases fit TRBD2. This CDR3 is 16 amino acids long. Losses at the gene ends were 5 bases for V and 5 bases for J; bases not matched to a gene: 5. CDR1 is MNHEY, CDR2 SMNVEV, per germline (reference sequence). The CDR3 here is CASSPSGLAGDNEQFF. As DNA, the CDR3 is TGTGCCAGCAGTCCTTCGGGACTAGCGGGAGACAATGAGCAGTTCTTC.

The chain's CDR3 is CASSFSGASGETQYF. The CDR3 bases are TGTGCCAGCAGCTTTAGCGGGGCCTCAGGTGAGACCCAGTACTTC. The rearrangement links TRBV7-2 to TRBJ2-5; 8 bases fit TRBD2. With 3 bases clipped from V and 5 bases from J, the junction kept 8 bases outside the gene matches. The CDR3 length is 15 residues. Germline assignment: CDR1 SGHTA and CDR2 FQGNSA.